What follows are 28 T cell receptor beta chains derived from one specimen sequenced in a study of T cell changes during pregnancy in multiple sclerosis. TCRdb's table, derived via immunoSEQ multiplex PCR, lists solely in-frame clones and lacks some. The data contain approximately 68,000 clones, more than 85% of them singletons. The input for sequencing was peripheral blood, taken in the second trimester of pregnancy. The receptors stem from a female donor with multiple sclerosis, enrolled in a pregnancy study.

This clone is a singleton in its sample. The chain combines TRBV2 with TRBJ1-5; 11 positions agree with TRBD1. Germline loops: CDR1 SNHLY, CDR2 FYNNEI. With 6 bases clipped from V and 5 bases from J, the junction kept 3 bases outside the gene matches. CDR3 length: 14 residues. The CDR3 nucleotides are TGTGCCAGCAGGCGGACAGGGGGCGATCAGCCCCAGCATTTT. The encoded protein is CASRRTGGDQPQHF.

This chain connects TRBV6-1 to TRBJ2-2; no reliable D call. V was shortened by 4 bases and J by 6 bases, with 9 bases between the two germline ends. The CDR3 has 13 residues. Germline lookup yields CDR1 MNHNS and CDR2 SASEGT. CDR3 residues: CASSGVVPGELFF. As DNA, the CDR3 is TGTGCCAGCAGTGGCGTGGTCCCCGGGGAGCTGTTTTTT.

This clone has only one observation. The V gene is TRBV6-1, the J gene TRBJ1-2; 10 nucleotides align to TRBD1. Germline V gives CDR1 MNHNS, CDR2 SASEGT. CDR3 length equals 14 residues. V lost 8 bases and J lost 6; bases outside the gene matches: 9. The CDR3 loop reads CASRTGQGSDGYTF. DNA of the CDR3: TGTGCCAGCCGAACGGGACAGGGGAGCGATGGCTACACCTTC.

The V gene is TRBV15, the J gene TRBJ2-5; 10 positions match TRBD1. This CDR3 contains 15 residues. Germline V gene data show CDR1 as LNHNV and CDR2 as YYDKDF (reference sequence). With V trimmed by 4 bases and J by 5 bases, 7 bases remained unmatched. CDR3 region: CATSTRGQGIETQYF. In nucleotides, the CDR3 is TGTGCCACCAGCACGAGGGGACAGGGGATCGAGACCCAGTACTTC.

The V and J genes are TRBV7-2 and TRBJ2-3; 9 bases map to TRBD2. The CDR3 runs to 16 residues. Germline CDR1 and CDR2: SGHTA and FQGNSA. Trimming at V came to 5 bases and at J to 4 bases, leaving 10 bases not matched to a gene. For the CDR3, the DNA is TGTGCCAGCAGCCCAGGGGTAGCGGGGGCCTCAGATACGCAGTATTTT. Its translation: CASSPGVAGASDTQYF. The full variable domain, rest sourced from reference TRBV7-2 and TRBJ2-3, is GAGVSQSPSNKVTEKGKDVELRCDPISGHTALYWYRQSLGQGLEFLIYFQGNSAPDKSGLPSDRFSAERTGGSVSTLTIQRTQQEDSAVYLCASSPGVAGASDTQYFGPGTRLTVL.

This chain connects TRBV25-1 to TRBJ1-4; tentatively, D is TRBD1 (6 bases). Looked up from germline, CDR1 is MGHDK and CDR2 is SYGVNS. The V and J ends lost 4 bases and 8 bases respectively, with 17 bases between them. This CDR3 comprises 15 residues. The CDR3 sequence is CASSGLTGKDEKLFF. The CDR3 nucleotides read TGTGCCAGCAGTGGATTAACAGGGAAGGACGAAAAACTGTTTTTT.

The chain couples TRBV7-2 to TRBJ1-2; 8 bases fit TRBD1. Trimming removed 1 base from V and 5 bases from J; junction bases left unmatched: 9. This CDR3 has 16 amino acids. Germline V gene data show CDR1 as SGHTA and CDR2 as FQGNSA. The chain's CDR3 is CASSLEPGQGGYGYTF. The CDR3 DNA sequence: TGTGCCAGCAGCTTAGAGCCCGGACAGGGAGGGTATGGCTACACCTTC.

This chain joins TRBV18 and TRBJ2-7; D is perhaps TRBD2 (5 bases). V gave up 6 bases and J gave up 5 bases, with 17 bases separating them. Germline V gives CDR1 KGHSH, CDR2 LQKENI. This CDR3 is built from 14 residues. The CDR3 loop reads CASSLEGSGNEQYF. The DNA for the CDR3 is TGTGCCAGCTCTCTCGAGGGATCAGGCAACGAGCAGTACTTC. Using reference TRBV18 and TRBJ2-7 for the parts outside the CDR3, the full variable domain is NAGVMQNPRHLVRRRGQEARLRCSPMKGHSHVYWYRQLPEEGLKFMVYLQKENIIDESGMPKERFSAEFPKEGPSILRIQQVVRGDSAAYFCASSLEGSGNEQYFGPGTRLTVT.

The chain joins TRBV6-5 to TRBJ1-2, with 7 bases identical to TRBD1. Germline-derived CDR1 and CDR2 are MNHEY and SVGAGI. The CDR3 extends over 14 amino acids. V trimming: 2 bases; J trimming: 8 bases; junction bases outside the gene matches: 8. The CDR3 sequence: CASSYDRASGGYTF. In nucleotides, the CDR3 is TGTGCCAGCAGTTACGACAGGGCCTCGGGAGGCTACACCTTC.

The V call is TRBV10-1, the J call TRBJ1-1, with D hard to call. In germline, CDR1 is WNHNN, CDR2 SYGVQD (reference sequence). V lost 5 bases and J lost 0, with 13 bases in between. The length of the CDR3 is 15 residues. As DNA, the CDR3 is TGCGCCAGCAGTAATCCCGGGGTCCTGAACACTGAAGCTTTCTTT. Translation: CASSNPGVLNTEAFF.

The chain joins TRBV19 to TRBJ2-2; possible D gene TRBD2, 5 bases. This CDR3 has 13 amino acids. The ends were cut back, 6 bases at V and 8 bases at J, with 13 bases in the middle. Germline V lookup: CDR1 LNHDA, CDR2 SQIVND (reference sequence). The CDR3 DNA sequence: TGTGCCAGTAGGAGCGGTGGTTCGGGGGAGCTGTTTTTT. It codes for CASRSGGSGELFF.

The chain combines TRBV5-1 with TRBJ2-1; 9 positions match TRBD1. CDR3 length: 15 residues. Trimming removed 4 bases from V and 6 bases from J; junction bases left unmatched: 8. CDR1 is SGHRS and CDR2 is YFSETQ in the germline V gene. The CDR3 bases are TGCGCCAGCAGCGCGACCGGGACAGGGTCCAATGAGCAGTTCTTC. Protein: CASSATGTGSNEQFF.

V usage is TRBV4-1 and J usage is TRBJ1-4, with a tentative D call TRBD1 (6 bases). CDR3 size: 15 residues. Per the germline V gene, CDR1 is MGHRA and CDR2 is YSYEKL. The germline V and J ends were trimmed by 5 bases and 8 bases, with 18 bases remaining between them. In DNA form, the CDR3 reads TGCGCCAGCAGCTTCGACCGGGACATAAGAGAAAAACTGTTTTTT. This gives the protein CASSFDRDIREKLFF.

This clone was recorded once. The chain couples TRBV6-9 to TRBJ1-5, with D possibly TRBD1 on 5 matching bases. Germline CDR1 is MNHGY and CDR2 is SVAAGI. The CDR3 is 14 residues long. The V end was cut by 4 bases, the J end by 3 bases, with 10 bases between. The CDR3 is CASSSAGLNQPQHF. For the CDR3, the DNA is TGTGCCAGCAGTTCCGCAGGGCTCAATCAGCCCCAGCATTTT.

The chain uses TRBV19 and TRBJ2-7; D not resolved. This CDR3 has 13 residues. V was trimmed by 6 bases and J by 1 base, leaving 10 bases between them. Per the germline V gene, CDR1 is LNHDA and CDR2 is SQIVND (reference sequence). CDR3 sequence (DNA): TGTGCCAGTAGCCCCCGCTATTCCTACGAGCAGTACTTC. Translating gives CASSPRYSYEQYF.

The rearrangement joins TRBV5-1 to TRBJ1-2; perhaps TRBD1 as D (5 bases). V was clipped by 4 bases and J by 6 bases, with 19 bases between them. Germline V gene data show CDR1 as SGHRS and CDR2 as YFSETQ. The CDR3 length is 15 residues. The CDR3 nucleotides are TGCGCCAGCAGCGGGTGGGGGGGGAGCCCTGATGGCTACACCTTC. Its translation: CASSGWGGSPDGYTF.

The chain links TRBV5-1 to TRBJ2-1; 7 positions match TRBD1. This CDR3 is 16 amino acids long. The germline V gene encodes CDR1 SGHRS and CDR2 YFSETQ. V lost 4 bases and J lost 2; bases outside the gene matches: 9. The CDR3 region has the DNA TGCGCCAGCAGCGATGGCGGACAGGACCCCTACAATGAGCAGTTCTTC. Protein: CASSDGGQDPYNEQFF.

The chain has TRBV13 and TRBJ2-1; 9 bases are a match to TRBD2. This CDR3 has 15 residues. CDR1 is PRHDT and CDR2 is FYEKMQ in the germline V gene (reference sequence). Germline trimming cut 4 bases from V and 6 bases from J; bases unmatched to any gene: 7. This CDR3 is CASSYGASGVNEQFF. The DNA of the CDR3 is TGTGCCAGCAGCTACGGGGCTAGCGGGGTCAATGAGCAGTTCTTC.

The V gene is TRBV18, the J gene TRBJ2-1; D remains ambiguous. The V and J ends lost 5 bases and 5 bases respectively, with 13 bases between them. Per the germline V gene, CDR1 is KGHSH and CDR2 is LQKENI. The CDR3 is 14 residues long. Here the CDR3 reads CASSLEELNNEQFF. The CDR3 DNA reads as TGTGCCAGCTCATTAGAGGAGCTGAACAATGAGCAGTTCTTC.

The chain has TRBV27 and TRBJ2-2; 8 bases align to TRBD1. Trimming cost V 6 bases and J 4 bases; bases outside gene matches: 4. Germline V lookup: CDR1 MNHEY, CDR2 SMNVEV (reference sequence). CDR3 length: 14 amino acids. The CDR3 DNA reads as TGTGCCAGCAGCCGACAGGGGAGCACCGGGGAGCTGTTTTTT. Amino acids: CASSRQGSTGELFF.

V usage is TRBV14 and J usage is TRBJ1-3, with no clear D. This CDR3 region has 15 residues. Between the trimmed V and J ends, which lost 4 bases and 2 bases, there was a span of 12 bases. Germline loops: CDR1 SGHDN, CDR2 FVKESK. The CDR3 is CASSPRLVAGNTIYF. CDR3 bases: TGTGCCAGCAGCCCTCGTCTAGTGGCTGGAAACACCATATATTTT. Variable domain in full (rest from reference TRBV14 and TRBJ1-3): EAGVTQFPSHSVIEKGQTVTLRCDPISGHDNLYWYRRVMGKEIKFLLHFVKESKQDESGMPNNRFLAERTGGTYSTLKVQPAELEDSGVYFCASSPRLVAGNTIYFGEGSWLTVV.

V usage is TRBV7-9 and J usage is TRBJ1-2; no clear D. This CDR3 has 13 residues. Germline V gene sequence: CDR1 SEHNR, CDR2 FQNEAQ (reference sequence). The V end lost 1 base, the J end lost 2 bases, and 5 bases lay between the germline ends. CDR3 sequence reads: CASSLDTNYGYTF. For the CDR3, the DNA is TGTGCCAGCAGCTTAGACACGAACTATGGCTACACCTTC.

This clone was detected once. The chain recombines TRBV7-9 with TRBJ1-1, with 7 bases that match TRBD1. Germline V gives CDR1 SEHNR, CDR2 FQNEAQ (reference sequence). Trimming removed 4 bases from V and 0 bases from J; junction bases left unmatched: 5. The length of the CDR3 is 15 residues. CDR3 loop: CASSYGQVLNTEAFF. CDR3 in DNA: TGTGCCAGCAGCTACGGACAGGTGTTGAACACTGAAGCTTTCTTT.

This rearrangement joins TRBV7-2 to TRBJ2-1, with no clear D. V was shortened by 5 bases and J by 0 bases, with 11 bases between the two germline ends. The CDR3 runs 15 residues. The germline V gene has CDR1 SGHTA and CDR2 FQGNSA. CDR3 residues: CASSPDWSSYNEQFF. DNA for the CDR3: TGTGCCAGCAGCCCTGACTGGAGCTCCTACAATGAGCAGTTCTTC.

The chain recombines TRBV7-2 with TRBJ1-3, with a weak D call TRBD1 (6 bases). V lost 4 bases to trimming and J lost 2 bases, with 12 bases between them. CDR3 length: 15 amino acids. Germline CDR1 and CDR2: SGHTA and FQGNSA. CDR3 coding DNA: TGTGCCAGCAGCTATAACAGGGTGACTGGAAACACCATATATTTT. It translates to CASSYNRVTGNTIYF.

V is TRBV7-6 and J is TRBJ2-2, with 8 nucleotides matching TRBD2. The CDR3 covers 16 residues. Trimming at V came to 1 base and at J to 2 bases, leaving 3 bases not matched to a gene. The V gene's germline CDR1 is SGHVS and CDR2 FNYEAQ. The CDR3 here is CASSLVLAENTGELFF. Here the CDR3 DNA reads TGTGCCAGCAGCTTAGTACTAGCGGAAAACACCGGGGAGCTGTTTTTT. The complete variable domain, with remaining parts taken from reference TRBV7-6 and TRBJ2-2, reads GAGVSQSPRYKVTKRGQDVALRCDPISGHVSLYWYRQALGQGPEFLTYFNYEAQQDKSGLPNDRFSAERPEGSISTLTIQRTEQRDSAMYRCASSLVLAENTGELFFGEGSRLTVL.

V usage is TRBV25-1 and J usage is TRBJ1-5; D is possibly TRBD1 (5 bases). The germline V and J ends were trimmed by 3 bases and 11 bases, with 17 bases remaining between them. The V gene's germline CDR1 is MGHDK and CDR2 SYGVNS. The CDR3 covers 14 residues. The CDR3 bases are TGTGCCAGCAGTGAGGGGGGAACAGGACTGGCCCAGCATTTT. Translation: CASSEGGTGLAQHF.

The count of this clone is one. The chain carries TRBV30 and TRBJ1-5; a weak D match, TRBD1 (5 bases). Germline V lookup: CDR1 GTSNPN, CDR2 SVGIG (reference sequence). The V end was cut by 0 bases, the J end by 5 bases, with 8 bases between. CDR3 length: 13 amino acids. CDR3 DNA sequence: TGTGCCTGGAGTGTAACAGGTCATCAGCCCCAGCATTTT. Residues: CAWSVTGHQPQHF.